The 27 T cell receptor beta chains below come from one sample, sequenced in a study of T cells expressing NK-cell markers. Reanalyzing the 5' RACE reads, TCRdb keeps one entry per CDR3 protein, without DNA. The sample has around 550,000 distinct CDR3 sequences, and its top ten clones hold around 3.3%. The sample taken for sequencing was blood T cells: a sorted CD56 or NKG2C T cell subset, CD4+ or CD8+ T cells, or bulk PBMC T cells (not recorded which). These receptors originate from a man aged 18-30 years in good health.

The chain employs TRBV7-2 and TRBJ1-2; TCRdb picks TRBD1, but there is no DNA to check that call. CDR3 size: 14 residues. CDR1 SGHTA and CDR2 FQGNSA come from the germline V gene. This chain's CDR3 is CASGLEGASRGYTF.

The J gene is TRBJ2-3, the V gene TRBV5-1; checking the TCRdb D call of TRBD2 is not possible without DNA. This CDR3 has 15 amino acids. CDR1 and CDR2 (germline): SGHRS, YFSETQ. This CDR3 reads CASSPEGSRTDTQYF.

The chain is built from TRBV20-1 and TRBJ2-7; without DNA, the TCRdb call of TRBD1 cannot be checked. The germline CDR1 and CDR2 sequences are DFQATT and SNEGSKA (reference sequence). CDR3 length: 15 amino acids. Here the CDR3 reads CSARAGGQATHEQYF.

CDR3 residues: CASSGTGLGDEQFF. The rearrangement uses TRBV27 and TRBJ2-1; as DNA is missing, the TRBD1 call by TCRdb cannot be tested. The CDR3 runs to 14 residues. Germline V lookup: CDR1 MNHEY, CDR2 SMNVEV (reference sequence).

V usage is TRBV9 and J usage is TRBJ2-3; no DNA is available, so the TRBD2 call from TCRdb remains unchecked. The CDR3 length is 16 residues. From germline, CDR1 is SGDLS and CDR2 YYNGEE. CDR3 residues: CASSSRYGGRVDTQYF. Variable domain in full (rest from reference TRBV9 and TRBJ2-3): DSGVTQTPKHLITATGQRVTLRCSPRSGDLSVYWYQQSLDQGLQFLIQYYNGEERAKGNILERFSAQQFPDLHSELNLSSLELGDSALYFCASSSRYGGRVDTQYFGPGTRLTVL.

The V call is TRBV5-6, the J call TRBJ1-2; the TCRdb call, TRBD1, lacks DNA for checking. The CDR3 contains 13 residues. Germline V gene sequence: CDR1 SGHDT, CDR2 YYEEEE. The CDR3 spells CASSSDRFYGYTF.

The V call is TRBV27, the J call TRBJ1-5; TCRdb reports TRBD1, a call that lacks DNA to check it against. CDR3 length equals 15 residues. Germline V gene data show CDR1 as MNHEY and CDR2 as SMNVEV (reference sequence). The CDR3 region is CASSPTGGINQPQHF.

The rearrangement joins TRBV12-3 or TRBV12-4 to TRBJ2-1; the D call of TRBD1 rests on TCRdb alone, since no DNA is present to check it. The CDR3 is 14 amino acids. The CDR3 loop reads CASSPQTLYNEQFF.

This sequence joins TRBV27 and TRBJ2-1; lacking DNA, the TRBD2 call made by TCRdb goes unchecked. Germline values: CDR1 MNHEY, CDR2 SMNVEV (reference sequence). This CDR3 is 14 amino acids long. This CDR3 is CASSSRLGSREQFF.

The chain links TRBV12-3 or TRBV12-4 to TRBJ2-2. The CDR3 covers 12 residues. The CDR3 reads CASRTNTRELFF.

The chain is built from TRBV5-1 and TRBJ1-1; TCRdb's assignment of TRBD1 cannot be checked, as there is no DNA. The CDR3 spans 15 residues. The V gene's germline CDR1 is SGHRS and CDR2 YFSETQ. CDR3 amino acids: CASSQLTGDFTEAFF.

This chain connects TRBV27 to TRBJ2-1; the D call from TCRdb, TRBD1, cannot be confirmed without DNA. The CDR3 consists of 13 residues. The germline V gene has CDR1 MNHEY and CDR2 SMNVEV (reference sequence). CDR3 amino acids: CASSRTVYNEQFF.

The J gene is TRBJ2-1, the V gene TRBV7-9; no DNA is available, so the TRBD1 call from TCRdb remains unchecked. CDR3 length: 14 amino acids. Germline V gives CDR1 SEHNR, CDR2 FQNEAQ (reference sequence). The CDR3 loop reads CASSPDRLYNEQFF. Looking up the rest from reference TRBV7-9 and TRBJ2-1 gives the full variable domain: DTGVSQNPRHKITKRGQNVTFRCDPISEHNRLYWYRQTLGQGPEFLTYFQNEAQLEKSRLLSDRFSAERPKGSFSTLEIQRTEQGDSAMYLCASSPDRLYNEQFFGPGTRLTVL.

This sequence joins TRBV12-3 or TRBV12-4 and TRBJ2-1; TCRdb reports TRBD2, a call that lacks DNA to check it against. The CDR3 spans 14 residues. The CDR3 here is CASMSGRAEHEQFF.

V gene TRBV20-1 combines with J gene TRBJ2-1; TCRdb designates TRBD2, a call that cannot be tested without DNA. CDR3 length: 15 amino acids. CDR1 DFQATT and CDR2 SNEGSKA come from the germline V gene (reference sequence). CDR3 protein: CSASPAAKGYNEQFF.

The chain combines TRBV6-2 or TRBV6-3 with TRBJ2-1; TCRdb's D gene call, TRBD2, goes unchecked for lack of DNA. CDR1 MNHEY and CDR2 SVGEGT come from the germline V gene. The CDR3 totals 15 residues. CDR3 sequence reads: CASSYSPGVANEQFF.

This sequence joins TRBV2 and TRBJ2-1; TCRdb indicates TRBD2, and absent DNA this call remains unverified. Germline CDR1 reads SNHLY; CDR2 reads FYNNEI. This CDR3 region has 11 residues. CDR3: CASRGPFEQFF.

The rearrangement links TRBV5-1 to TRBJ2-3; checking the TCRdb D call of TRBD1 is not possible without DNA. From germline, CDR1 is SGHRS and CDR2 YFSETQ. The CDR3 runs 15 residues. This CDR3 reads CASSLTGDSSDTQYF.

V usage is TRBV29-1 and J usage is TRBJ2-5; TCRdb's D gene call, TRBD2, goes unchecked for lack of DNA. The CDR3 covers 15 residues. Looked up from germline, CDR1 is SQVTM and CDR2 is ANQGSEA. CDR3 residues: CSVEPGTHSLETQYF.

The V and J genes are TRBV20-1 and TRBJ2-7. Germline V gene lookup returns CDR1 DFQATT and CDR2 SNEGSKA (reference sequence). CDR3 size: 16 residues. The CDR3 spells CSASGLGVADSYEQYF.

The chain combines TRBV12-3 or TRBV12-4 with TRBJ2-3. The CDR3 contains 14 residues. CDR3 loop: CASSARIGADTQYF.

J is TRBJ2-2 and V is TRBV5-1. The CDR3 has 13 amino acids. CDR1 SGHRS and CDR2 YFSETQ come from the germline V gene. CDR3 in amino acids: CASIRTTGGELFF.

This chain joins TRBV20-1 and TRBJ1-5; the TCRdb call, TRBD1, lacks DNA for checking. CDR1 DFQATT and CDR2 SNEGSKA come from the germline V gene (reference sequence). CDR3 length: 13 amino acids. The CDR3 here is CSAKGQGAGPQHF.

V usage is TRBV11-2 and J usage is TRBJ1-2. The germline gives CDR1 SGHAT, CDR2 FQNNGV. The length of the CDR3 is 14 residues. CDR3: CASSYGTGSNGYTF.

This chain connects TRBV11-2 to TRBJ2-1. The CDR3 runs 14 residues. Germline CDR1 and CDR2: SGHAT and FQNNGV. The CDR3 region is CASTPPSYYNEQFF. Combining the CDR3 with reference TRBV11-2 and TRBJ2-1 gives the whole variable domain EAGVAQSPRYKIIEKRQSVAFWCNPISGHATLYWYQQILGQGPKLLIQFQNNGVVDDSQLPKDRFSAERLKGVDSTLKIQPAKLEDSAVYLCASTPPSYYNEQFFGPGTRLTVL.

CDR3 protein: CATSDFLPSYSNQPQHF. V and J are TRBV24-1 and TRBJ1-5. Per the germline V gene, CDR1 is KGHDR and CDR2 is SFDVKD. CDR3 size: 17 residues.

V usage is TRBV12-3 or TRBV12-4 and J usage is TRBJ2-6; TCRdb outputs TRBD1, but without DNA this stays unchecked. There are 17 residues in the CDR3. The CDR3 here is CASSRVNDPSGANVLTF.